The present TCR beta chain was sequenced within a study of spatial heterogeneity in lung cancer. General study points: The study found ubiquitous expanded tumor TCRs in blood more at resection than follow-up.

The time point is: sample taken at primary tumor resection. Whole RNA, isolated from tumor, nontumor lung or frozen PBMC, was sequenced without prior sorting. Untreated early-stage non-small cell lung cancer patients, 55 to 85 in total, were the donors. In its sample, this clonotype was seen many times. Its matching antigen is unknown. TCRdb reprocessed the 5' RACE reads via MiXCR and lists one record per CDR3 protein. The sample yields about 26,000 distinct CDR3 sequences, 10% to 15% seen once. J was trimmed by 2 bases and V by 3 bases; bases with no gene match: 1. This CDR3 is 14 amino acids long. Per germline, CDR1 SQVTM and CDR2 ANQGSEA.

This specimen was PBMCs, taken at surgery. This rearrangement joins TRBV29-1 to TRBJ2-7, with 13 bases lining up with TRBD2. This clonotype was obtained from a female donor with early-stage non-small cell lung cancer. The CDR3: CSVEGLAGPYEQYF. CDR3 coding DNA: TGCAGCGTTGAGGGACTAGCGGGGCCCTACGAGCAGTACTTC.